A single sample is the source of the 8 T cell receptor beta chains below, sequenced in a study of graft-versus-host responses after intestinal transplantation. These receptors lack a known antigen. Profiled with immunoSEQ multiplex PCR; TCRdb holds only in-frame clones, not every one. The repertoire holds some 96,000 clones, with about 90% as singletons. This specimen was unstimulated CD4+ T cells sorted from spleen or lymph node cells, taken before transplant. The receptors originated from a human donor who was the organ donor for an intestinal transplant.

This clone was recorded only once. V gene TRBV4-1 combines with J gene TRBJ2-6; D is unresolved. Germline CDR1 is MGHRA and CDR2 is YSYEKL. The CDR3 length is 19 residues. V lost 0 bases to trimming and J lost 0 bases, with 15 bases between them. DNA of the CDR3: TGCGCCAGCAGCCAAGAAGACGGCAGGAAAATCTCTGGGGCCAACGTCCTGACTTTC. The encoded protein is CASSQEDGRKISGANVLTF.

The chain joins TRBV5-1 to TRBJ2-5, with 10 bases identical to TRBD2. This CDR3 has 19 residues. CDR1 SGHRS and CDR2 YFSETQ come from the germline V gene. V shed 1 base and J 2 bases; nucleotides not matched to a gene: 14. The CDR3 reads CASSLPLPSGGGRQETQYF. The DNA for the CDR3 is TGCGCCAGCAGCTTGCCCTTGCCTAGCGGGGGAGGTAGGCAAGAGACCCAGTACTTC.

The rearrangement uses TRBV19 and TRBJ2-3, with 9 bases that match TRBD2. The V gene end was trimmed by 0 bases and the J gene end by 9 bases; junction bases not matched to a gene: 7. Germline CDR1 is LNHDA and CDR2 is SQIVND (reference sequence). The CDR3 spans 15 residues. DNA of the CDR3: TGTGCCAGTAGTATAGAGAATAGCGGGGGCAAAACGCAGTATTTT. Protein: CASSIENSGGKTQYF.

The DNA for the CDR3 is TGTGCCAGCACCCCGGCGGGTGCCTCAGTTTTGTTGACCCAGTACTTC. Its translation: CASTPAGASVLLTQYF. The gene calls are TRBV28 and TRBJ2-5, with a possible D match to TRBD2 (5 bases). The CDR3 has 16 residues. V gave up 7 bases and J gave up 7 bases, with 25 bases separating them. From germline, CDR1 is MDHEN and CDR2 SYDVKM.

This clone was counted once. V is TRBV5-1 and J is TRBJ2-3; the match to TRBD2 covers 11 bases. With 4 bases clipped from V and 0 bases from J, the junction kept 4 bases outside the gene matches. The CDR3 is made up of 16 amino acids. Germline loops: CDR1 SGHRS, CDR2 YFSETQ. The CDR3 sequence: CASSPRLAGSTDTQYF. CDR3 sequence (DNA): TGCGCCAGCAGCCCAAGACTAGCGGGGAGCACAGATACGCAGTATTTT.

The chain is built from TRBV19 and TRBJ1-5; possible D gene TRBD1, 5 bases. Germline V gene lookup returns CDR1 LNHDA and CDR2 SQIVND (reference sequence). The CDR3 extends over 16 amino acids. The V end lost 2 bases, the J end lost 0 bases, and 11 bases lay between the germline ends. CDR3 nucleotide sequence: TGTGCCAGTAGTATACAGGGCGGGTATAGCAATCAGCCCCAGCATTTT. Amino acid sequence: CASSIQGGYSNQPQHF.

V usage is TRBV19 and J usage is TRBJ1-6; the match to TRBD1 covers 7 bases. Looked up from germline, CDR1 is LNHDA and CDR2 is SQIVND (reference sequence). This CDR3 is built from 15 residues. V lost 6 bases and J lost 7; bases outside the gene matches: 9. This CDR3 is CASRNDRVRNSPLHF. CDR3 DNA: TGTGCCAGTAGAAACGACAGGGTTAGGAATTCACCCCTCCACTTT.

There are a few counts of this clone. The genes are TRBV5-1 and TRBJ1-3, with 10 nucleotides matching TRBD1. Germline V gene sequence: CDR1 SGHRS, CDR2 YFSETQ. This CDR3 spans 14 amino acids. Trimming cost V 4 bases and J 4 bases; bases outside gene matches: 2. The CDR3, as DNA: TGCGCCAGCAGCACGGGACAGGGGGGAAACACCATATATTTT. Protein product: CASSTGQGGNTIYF.